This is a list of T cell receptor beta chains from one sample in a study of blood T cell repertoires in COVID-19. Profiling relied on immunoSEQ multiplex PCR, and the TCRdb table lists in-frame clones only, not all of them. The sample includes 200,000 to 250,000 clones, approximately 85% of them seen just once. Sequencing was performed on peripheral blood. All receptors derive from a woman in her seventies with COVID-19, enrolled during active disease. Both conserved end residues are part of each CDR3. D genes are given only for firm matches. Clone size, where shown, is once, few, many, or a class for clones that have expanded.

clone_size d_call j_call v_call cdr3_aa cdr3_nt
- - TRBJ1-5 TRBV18 CASSPSGVNQPQHF TGTGCCAGCTCACCGTCGGGGGTCAATCAGCCCCAGCATTTT
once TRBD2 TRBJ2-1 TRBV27 CASSLVAGGHFNEQFF TGTGCCAGCAGTTTAGTAGCGGGAGGGCATTTCAATGAGCAGTTCTTC
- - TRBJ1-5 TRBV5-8 CASREAGHQPQHF TGTGCCAGCAGAGAGGCAGGGCACCAGCCCCAGCATTTT
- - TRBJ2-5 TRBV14 CASSRGVMQETQYF TGTGCCAGCAGTCGCGGTGTGATGCAAGAGACCCAGTACTTC
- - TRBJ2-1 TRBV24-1 CATSDYTPWSNNEQFF TGTGCCACCAGTGATTATACCCCCTGGAGTAACAATGAGCAGTTCTTC
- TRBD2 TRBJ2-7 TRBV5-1 CASSPRTSGGYEQYF TGCGCCAGCAGCCCCCGGACTAGCGGGGGCTACGAGCAGTACTTC
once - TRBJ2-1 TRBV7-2 CASSWDMNEQFF TGTGCCAGCAGCTGGGACATGAATGAGCAGTTCTTC
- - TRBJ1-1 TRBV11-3 CASSLERNTEAFF TGTGCCAGCAGCTTAGAGAGGAACACTGAAGCTTTCTTT
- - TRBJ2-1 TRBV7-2 CASSSLVVNEQFF TGTGCCAGCAGCTCTCTTGTTGTCAATGAGCAGTTCTTC
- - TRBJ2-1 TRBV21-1 CASSSLAGGPVNEQFF TGTGCCAGCAGCTCCTTAGCGGGAGGGCCGGTCAATGAGCAGTTCTTC
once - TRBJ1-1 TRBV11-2 CASSPGDTEAFF TGTGCCAGCAGCCCAGGGGATACTGAAGCTTTCTTT
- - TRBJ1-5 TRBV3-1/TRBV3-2 CASSPWGQPQHF TGTGCCAGCAGCCCCTGGGGCCAGCCCCAGCATTTT
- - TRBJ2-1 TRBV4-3 CASSQDVQGRKQFF TGCGCCAGCAGCCAAGATGTACAGGGGAGGAAGCAGTTCTTC
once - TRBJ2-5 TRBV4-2 CASSQDSRLQETQYF TGTGCCAGCAGCCAAGATAGTCGCTTACAAGAGACCCAGTACTTC
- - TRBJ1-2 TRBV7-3 CASRSSPSDGYTF TGTGCCAGCCGGTCGTCCCCTTCCGATGGCTACACCTTC
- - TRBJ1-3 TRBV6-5 CASSYDSSGNTIYF TGTGCCAGCAGTTACGACAGCTCTGGAAACACCATATATTTT
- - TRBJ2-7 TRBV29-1 CSVGTNVGDEQYF TGCAGCGTTGGCACGAACGTAGGGGACGAGCAGTACTTC
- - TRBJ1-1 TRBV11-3 CASSLEAGAEAFF TGTGCCAGCAGCTTAGAGGCAGGGGCTGAAGCTTTCTTT
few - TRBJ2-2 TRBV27 CASSLYRDGGELFF TGTGCCAGCAGTTTATACAGGGATGGCGGGGAGCTGTTTTTT
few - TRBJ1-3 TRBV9 CASSGGGSGNTIYF TGTGCCAGCAGCGGCGGAGGGTCTGGAAACACCATATATTTT
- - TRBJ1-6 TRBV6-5 CASSMDSLYNSPLHF TGTGCCAGCAGTATGGACAGCCTGTATAATTCACCCCTCCACTTT
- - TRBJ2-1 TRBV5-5 CASSFRLAVYEQFF TGTGCCAGCAGCTTCCGCCTAGCTGTATATGAGCAGTTCTTC
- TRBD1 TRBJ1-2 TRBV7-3 CASSSMTGLYGYTF TGTGCCAGCAGCTCTATGACAGGGCTCTATGGCTACACCTTC
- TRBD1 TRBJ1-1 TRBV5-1 CASSRGQGRNTEAFF TGCGCCAGCAGCAGGGGACAGGGAAGGAACACTGAAGCTTTCTTT
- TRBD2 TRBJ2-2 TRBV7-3 CASSLAGGNGELFF TGTGCCAGCAGCTTAGCGGGGGGCAACGGGGAGCTGTTTTTT
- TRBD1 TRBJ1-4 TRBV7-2 CASTGAGGLDGNEKLFF TGTGCCAGCACAGGGGCAGGGGGGCTTGATGGTAATGAAAAACTGTTTTTT
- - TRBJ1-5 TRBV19 CASSSGGYQPQHF TGTGCCAGTAGTTCGGGGGGATATCAGCCCCAGCATTTT
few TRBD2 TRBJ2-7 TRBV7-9 CASSPRPGLVGEQYF TGTGCCAGCAGCCCGAGACCGGGACTAGTGGGCGAGCAGTACTTC
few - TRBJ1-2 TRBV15 CATSRDLTLGYGYTF TGTGCCACCAGCAGAGATCTCACCCTAGGCTATGGCTACACCTTC
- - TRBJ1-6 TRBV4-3 CASSPASSYNSPLHF TGCGCCAGCAGCCCAGCGAGCTCCTATAATTCACCCCTCCACTTT
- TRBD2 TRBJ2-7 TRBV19 CASSIIAGGSYEQYF TGTGCCAGTAGTATTATAGCGGGAGGATCCTACGAGCAGTACTTC
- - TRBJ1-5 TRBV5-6 CAGSFRQLRQPQHF TGTGCCGGCAGCTTCCGACAGCTTAGACAGCCCCAGCATTTT
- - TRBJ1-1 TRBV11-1 CASSLGFDSFNTEAFF TGTGCCAGCAGCTTAGGCTTTGACAGCTTTAACACTGAAGCTTTCTTT
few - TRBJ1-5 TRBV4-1 CASSQDLGVEPQHF TGCGCCAGCAGCCAAGACTTAGGGGTAGAGCCCCAGCATTTT
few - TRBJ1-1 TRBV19 CASLGGRHTEAFF TGTGCCAGTCTTGGGGGGAGGCACACTGAAGCTTTCTTT
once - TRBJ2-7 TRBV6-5 CASSFPGHPRHEQYF TGTGCCAGCAGTTTTCCGGGACATCCACGCCACGAGCAGTACTTC
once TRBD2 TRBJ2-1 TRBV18 CASSPAGLAGAGSYNEQFF TGTGCCAGCTCACCAGCGGGACTAGCGGGAGCGGGCTCCTACAATGAGCAGTTCTTC
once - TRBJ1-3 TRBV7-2 CASSPISPGNTIYF TGTGCCAGCAGCCCAATAAGCCCGGGGAACACCATATATTTT
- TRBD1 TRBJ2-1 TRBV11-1 CASSRTGGTEQFF TGTGCCAGCAGCCGGACAGGGGGTACTGAGCAGTTCTTC
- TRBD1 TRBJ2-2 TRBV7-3 CASSLQGAQNTGELFF TGTGCCAGCAGCTTGCAGGGGGCTCAGAACACCGGGGAGCTGTTTTTT
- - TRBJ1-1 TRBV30 CAWSVGGFTEAFF TGTGCCTGGAGTGTAGGAGGTTTTACTGAAGCTTTCTTT
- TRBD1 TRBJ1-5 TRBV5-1 CASSLQGISNQPQHF TGCGCCAGCAGCCTACAGGGGATCAGCAATCAGCCCCAGCATTTT
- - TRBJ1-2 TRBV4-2 CASSQEQAGIGGYTF TGTGCCAGCAGCCAAGAACAAGCAGGGATCGGGGGCTACACCTTC
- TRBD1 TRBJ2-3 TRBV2 CASSGDRGSTDTQYF TGTGCCAGCAGCGGCGACAGGGGAAGCACAGATACGCAGTATTTT
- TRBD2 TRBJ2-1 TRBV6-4 CASSELAGGNEQFF TGTGCCAGCAGTGAGCTGGCGGGGGGAAATGAGCAGTTCTTC
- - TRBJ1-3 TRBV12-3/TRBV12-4 CASSSQGNTIYF TGTGCCAGCAGTTCTCAGGGAAACACCATATATTTT
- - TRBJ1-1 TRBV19 CASSLAGGNTEAFF TGTGCCAGTAGTCTCGCGGGGGGGAACACTGAAGCTTTCTTT
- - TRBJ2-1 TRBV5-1 CASSSTHNEQFF TGCGCCAGCAGCTCCACTCACAATGAGCAGTTCTTC
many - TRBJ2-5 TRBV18 CASWDRDSKKETQYF TGTGCCAGCTGGGACCGGGACTCAAAAAAAGAGACCCAGTACTTC
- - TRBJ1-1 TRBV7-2 CASSLGTAYTEAFF TGTGCCAGCAGCTTAGGGACAGCCTACACTGAAGCTTTCTTT
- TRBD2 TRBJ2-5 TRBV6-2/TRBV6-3 CASSSPGLLGKTQYF TGTGCCAGCAGTTCCCCGGGACTACTGGGGAAGACCCAGTACTTC